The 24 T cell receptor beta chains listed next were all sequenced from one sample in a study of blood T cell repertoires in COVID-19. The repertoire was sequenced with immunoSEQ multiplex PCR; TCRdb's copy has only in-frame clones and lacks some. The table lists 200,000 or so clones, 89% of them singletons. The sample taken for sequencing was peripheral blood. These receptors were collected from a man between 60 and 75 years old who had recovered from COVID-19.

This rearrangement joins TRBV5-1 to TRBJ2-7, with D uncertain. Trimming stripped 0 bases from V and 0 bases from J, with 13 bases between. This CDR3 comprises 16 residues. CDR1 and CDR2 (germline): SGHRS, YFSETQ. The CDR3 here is CASSLGGQSGSYEQYF. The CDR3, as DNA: TGCGCCAGCAGCTTGGGTGGGCAGTCCGGCTCCTACGAGCAGTACTTC.

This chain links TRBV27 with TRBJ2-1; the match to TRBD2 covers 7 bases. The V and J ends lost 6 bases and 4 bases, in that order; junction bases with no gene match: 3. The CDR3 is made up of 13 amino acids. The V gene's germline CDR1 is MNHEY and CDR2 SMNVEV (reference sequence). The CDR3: CASRTGGYNEQFF. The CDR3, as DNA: TGTGCCAGCAGGACGGGGGGTTACAATGAGCAGTTCTTC.

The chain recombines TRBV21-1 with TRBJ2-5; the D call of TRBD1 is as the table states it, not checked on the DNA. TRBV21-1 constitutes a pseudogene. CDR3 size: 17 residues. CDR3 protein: CASSKAFEARAGETQYF. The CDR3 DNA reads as TGTGCCAGCAGCAAAGCTTTCGAGGCCAGGGCAGGGGAGACCCAGTACTTC.

CDR3 in amino acids: CASSRGQLLQTPNNNEQFF. DNA of the CDR3: TGTGCCAGCAGTAGAGGGCAGCTACTACAAACCCCCAACAACAATGAGCAGTTCTTC. The chain employs TRBV11-2 and TRBJ2-1, with a possible D match to TRBD2 (5 bases). The germline CDR1 and CDR2 sequences are SGHAT and FQNNGV. With 6 bases removed from V and 5 bases from J, the gap between germline ends came to 29 bases. This CDR3 has 19 amino acids.

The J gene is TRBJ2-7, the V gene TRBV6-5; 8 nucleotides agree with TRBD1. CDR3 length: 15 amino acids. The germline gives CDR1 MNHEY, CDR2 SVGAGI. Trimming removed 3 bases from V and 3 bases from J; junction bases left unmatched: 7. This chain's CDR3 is CASSYSGTGIYEQYF. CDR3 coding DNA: TGTGCCAGCAGTTATTCCGGGACAGGAATCTACGAGCAGTACTTC.

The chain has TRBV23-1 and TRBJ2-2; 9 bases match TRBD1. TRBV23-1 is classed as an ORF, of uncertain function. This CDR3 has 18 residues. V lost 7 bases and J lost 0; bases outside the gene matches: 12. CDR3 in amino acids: CASIRPGQGRANTGELFF. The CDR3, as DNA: TGCGCCAGCATTAGACCGGGACAGGGAAGGGCGAACACCGGGGAGCTGTTTTTT.

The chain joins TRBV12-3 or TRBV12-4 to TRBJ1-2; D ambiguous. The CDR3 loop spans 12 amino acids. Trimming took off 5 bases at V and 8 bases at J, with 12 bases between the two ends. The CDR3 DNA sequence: TGTGCCAGCAGTCGCGGCACATACGGCTACACCTTC. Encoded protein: CASSRGTYGYTF.

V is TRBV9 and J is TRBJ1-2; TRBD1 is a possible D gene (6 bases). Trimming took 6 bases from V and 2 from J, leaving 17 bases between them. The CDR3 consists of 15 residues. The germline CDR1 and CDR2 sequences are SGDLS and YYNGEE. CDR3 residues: CASTKGGGGNYGYTF. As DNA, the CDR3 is TGTGCCAGCACCAAGGGGGGGGGCGGAAACTATGGCTACACCTTC.

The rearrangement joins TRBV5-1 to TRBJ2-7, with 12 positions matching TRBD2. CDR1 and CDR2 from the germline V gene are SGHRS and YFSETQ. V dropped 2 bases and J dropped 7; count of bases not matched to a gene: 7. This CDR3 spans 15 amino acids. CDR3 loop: CASSFLAGGPGEQYF. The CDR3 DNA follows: TGCGCCAGCAGCTTCCTAGCGGGGGGGCCAGGGGAGCAGTACTTC.

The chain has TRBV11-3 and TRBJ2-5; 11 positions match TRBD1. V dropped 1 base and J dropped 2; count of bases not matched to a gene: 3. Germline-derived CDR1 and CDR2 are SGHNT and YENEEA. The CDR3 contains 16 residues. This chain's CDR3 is CASSLGGQGAQETQYF. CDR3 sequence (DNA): TGTGCCAGCAGCTTAGGTGGACAGGGGGCGCAAGAGACCCAGTACTTC.

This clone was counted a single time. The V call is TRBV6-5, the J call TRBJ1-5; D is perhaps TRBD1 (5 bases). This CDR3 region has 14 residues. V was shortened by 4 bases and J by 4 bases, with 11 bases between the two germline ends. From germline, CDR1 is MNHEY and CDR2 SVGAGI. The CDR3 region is CASSFTGGNQPQHF. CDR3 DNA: TGTGCCAGCAGTTTCACCGGGGGGAATCAGCCCCAGCATTTT.

CDR3 sequence: CASSFRTVLNTEAFF. In nucleotides, the CDR3 is TGTGCCAGCAGCTTCCGGACAGTTTTGAACACTGAAGCTTTCTTT. This sequence joins TRBV7-2 and TRBJ1-1; D may be TRBD1 (6 bases). The V end lost 3 bases, the J end lost 0 bases, and 11 bases lay between the germline ends. The CDR3 sequence is 15 residues long. Germline V gives CDR1 SGHTA, CDR2 FQGNSA.

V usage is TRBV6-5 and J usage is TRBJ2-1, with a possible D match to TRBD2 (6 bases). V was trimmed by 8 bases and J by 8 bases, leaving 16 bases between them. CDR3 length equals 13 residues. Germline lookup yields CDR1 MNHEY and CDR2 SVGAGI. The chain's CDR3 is CASLRHGSHEQFF. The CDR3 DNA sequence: TGTGCCAGCCTCAGGCACGGGAGTCATGAGCAGTTCTTC.

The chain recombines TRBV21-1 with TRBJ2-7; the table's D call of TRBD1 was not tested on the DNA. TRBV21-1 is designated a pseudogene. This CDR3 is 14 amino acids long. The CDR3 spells CASTTGTGGYEQYF. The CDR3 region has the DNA TGTGCCAGCACCACCGGGACAGGGGGATACGAGCAGTACTTC.

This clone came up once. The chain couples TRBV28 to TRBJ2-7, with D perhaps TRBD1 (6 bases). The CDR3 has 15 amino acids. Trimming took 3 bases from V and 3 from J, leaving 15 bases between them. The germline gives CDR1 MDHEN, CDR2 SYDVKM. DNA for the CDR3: TGTGCCAGCAGTTTTCCACAGGGCTCCAACTACGAGCAGTACTTC. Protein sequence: CASSFPQGSNYEQYF.

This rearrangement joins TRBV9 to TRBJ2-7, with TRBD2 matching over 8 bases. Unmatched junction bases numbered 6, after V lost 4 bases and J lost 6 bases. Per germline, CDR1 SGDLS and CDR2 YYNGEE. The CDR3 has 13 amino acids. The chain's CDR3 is CASSPEGLVEQYF. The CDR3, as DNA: TGTGCCAGCAGCCCAGAGGGACTAGTCGAGCAGTACTTC.

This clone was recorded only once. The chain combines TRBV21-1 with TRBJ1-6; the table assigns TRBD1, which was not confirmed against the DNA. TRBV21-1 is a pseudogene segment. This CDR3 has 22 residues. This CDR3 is CASSKVGPSLLNSPSYNSPLHF. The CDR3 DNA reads TGTGCCAGCAGCAAAGTTGGGCCCTCGTTGCTCAACTCCCCCTCCTATAATTCACCCCTCCACTTT.

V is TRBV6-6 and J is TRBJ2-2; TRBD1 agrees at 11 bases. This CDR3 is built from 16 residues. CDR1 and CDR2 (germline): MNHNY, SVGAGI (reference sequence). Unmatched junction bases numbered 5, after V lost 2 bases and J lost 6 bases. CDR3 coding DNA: TGTGCCAGCAGTTACCGCGAGGGACAGGGGGCCGGGGAGCTGTTTTTT. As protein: CASSYREGQGAGELFF.

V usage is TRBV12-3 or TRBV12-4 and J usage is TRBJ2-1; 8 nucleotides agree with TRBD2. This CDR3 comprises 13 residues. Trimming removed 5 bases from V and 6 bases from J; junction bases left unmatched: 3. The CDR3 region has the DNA TGTGCCAGCAGTGCTACTAGCGGCAATGAGCAGTTCTTC. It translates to CASSATSGNEQFF.

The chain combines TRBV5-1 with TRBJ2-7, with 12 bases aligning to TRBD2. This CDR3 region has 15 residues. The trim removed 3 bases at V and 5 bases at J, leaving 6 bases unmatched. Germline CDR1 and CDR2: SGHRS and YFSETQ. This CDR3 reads CASSYLAGGPNEQYF. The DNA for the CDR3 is TGCGCCAGCAGCTACCTAGCGGGAGGGCCTAACGAGCAGTACTTC.

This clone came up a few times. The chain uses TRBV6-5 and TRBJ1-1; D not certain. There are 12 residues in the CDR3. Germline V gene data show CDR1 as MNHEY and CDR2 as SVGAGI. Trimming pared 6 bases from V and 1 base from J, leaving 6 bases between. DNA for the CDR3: TGTGCCAGCAGCCCGGGGAACACTGAAGCTTTCTTT. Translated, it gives CASSPGNTEAFF.

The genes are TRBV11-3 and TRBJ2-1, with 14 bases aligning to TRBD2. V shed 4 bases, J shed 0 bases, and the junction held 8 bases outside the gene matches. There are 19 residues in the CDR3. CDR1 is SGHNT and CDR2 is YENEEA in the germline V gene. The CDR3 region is CASSSSGTSGGSSYNEQFF. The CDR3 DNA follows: TGTGCCAGCAGCTCGTCCGGGACTAGCGGGGGTAGCTCCTACAATGAGCAGTTCTTC.

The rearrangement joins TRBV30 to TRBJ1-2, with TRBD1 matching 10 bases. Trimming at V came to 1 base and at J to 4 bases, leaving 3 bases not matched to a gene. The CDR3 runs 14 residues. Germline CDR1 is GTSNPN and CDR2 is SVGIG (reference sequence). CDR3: CAWSDDRGLYGYTF. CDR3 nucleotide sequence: TGTGCCTGGAGTGATGACAGGGGGCTCTATGGCTACACCTTC.

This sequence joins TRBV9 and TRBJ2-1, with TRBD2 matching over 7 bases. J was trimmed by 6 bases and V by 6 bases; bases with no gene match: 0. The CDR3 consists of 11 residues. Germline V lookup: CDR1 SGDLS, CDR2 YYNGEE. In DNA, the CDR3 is TGTGCCAGCAAGCGGGGCAATGAGCAGTTCTTC. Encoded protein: CASKRGNEQFF.